The entry that follows covers one T cell receptor beta chain sequence. The target antigen is unknown. The junction departs from the called germline gene at one end, perhaps through a read error. Germline assignment: CDR1 SGHAT and CDR2 FQNNGV. This CDR3 has 16 residues. The time point is: newly diagnosed GD, antithyroid drugs for less than 3 months. Following extraction of RNA from PBMCs, that RNA was used to make the TCR library. The record originates from a study of regulatory T cells in long-lasting Graves disease. Study at large: Newly diagnosed Graves' patients had under 3 months of antithyroid drugs. Study-wide findings and caveats: Under persistent disease, TRBV28, TRBJ1-2 and TRBJ2-5 were used preferentially.

Combining iRepertoire HTBI primers with Arm-PCR of CDR3 regions, the authors built TCR beta libraries. TCRdb called the multiplex PCR reads again in MiXCR, with one record for every CDR3 protein. The sample holds over 500,000 distinct CDR3 sequences, 15% to 20% seen once. These data are also associated with another study on T cells in Graves' hyperthyroidism and ophthalmopathy. That source adds: A first-round RT-PCR of the TCR CDR3 used the HTBI primer set. Onset of ophthalmopathy came a median 6.5 months after the model predicted it.

This receptor was identified in a woman under 40 with Graves disease. The chain recombines TRBV11-2 with TRBJ2-7; D is unclear. This material consisted of peripheral blood mononuclear cells (PBMCs), taken at new diagnosis, from a patient treated with antithyroid drugs. The CDR3 loop reads CASSQLLASRSYEQYF. In DNA form, the CDR3 reads TGCGCCAGCAGCCAACTTTTAGCCTCACGGTCCTACGAGCAGTACTTC.